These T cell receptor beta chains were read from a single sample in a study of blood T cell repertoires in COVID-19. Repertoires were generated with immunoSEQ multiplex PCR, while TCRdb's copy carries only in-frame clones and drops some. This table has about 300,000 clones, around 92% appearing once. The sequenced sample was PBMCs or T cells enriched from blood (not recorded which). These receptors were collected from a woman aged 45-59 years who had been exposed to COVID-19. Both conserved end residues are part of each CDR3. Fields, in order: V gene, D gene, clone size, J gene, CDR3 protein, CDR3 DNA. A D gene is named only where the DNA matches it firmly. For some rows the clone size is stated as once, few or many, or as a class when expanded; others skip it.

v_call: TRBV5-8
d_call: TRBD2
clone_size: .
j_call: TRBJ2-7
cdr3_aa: CASSPSPGLAGGWSSYEQYF
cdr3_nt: TGTGCCAGCAGCCCGTCTCCGGGACTAGCGGGGGGTTGGAGCTCCTACGAGCAGTACTTC

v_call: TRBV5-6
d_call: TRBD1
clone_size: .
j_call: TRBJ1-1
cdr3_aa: CASSLAGGLNTEAFF
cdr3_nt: TGTGCCAGCAGCTTGGCAGGGGGGTTGAACACTGAAGCTTTCTTT

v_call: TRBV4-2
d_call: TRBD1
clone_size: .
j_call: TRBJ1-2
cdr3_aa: CASSQAGQGAYGYTF
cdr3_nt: TGTGCCAGCAGCCAAGCAGGACAGGGCGCCTATGGCTACACCTTC

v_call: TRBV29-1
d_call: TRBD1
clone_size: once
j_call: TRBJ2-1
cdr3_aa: CSVGTGGSNEQFF
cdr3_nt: TGCAGCGTAGGGACAGGGGGCTCCAATGAGCAGTTCTTC

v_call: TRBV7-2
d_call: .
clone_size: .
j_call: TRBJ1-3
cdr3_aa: CASSLEAAAGNTIYF
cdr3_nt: TGTGCCAGCAGCTTAGAGGCGGCCGCCGGAAACACCATATATTTT

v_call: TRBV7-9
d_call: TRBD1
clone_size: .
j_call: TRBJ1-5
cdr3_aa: CASSSTGRGWNQPQHF
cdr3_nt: TGTGCCAGCAGCTCGACAGGGCGAGGTTGGAATCAGCCCCAGCATTTT

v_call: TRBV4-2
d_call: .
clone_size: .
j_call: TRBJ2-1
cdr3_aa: CASSQGRTYNEQFF
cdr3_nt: TGTGCCAGCAGCCAAGGCAGGACCTACAATGAGCAGTTCTTC

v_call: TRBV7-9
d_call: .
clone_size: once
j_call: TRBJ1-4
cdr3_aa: CASSSSQGGREKLFF
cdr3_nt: TGTGCCAGCAGCTCTAGTCAGGGAGGGCGTGAAAAACTGTTTTTT

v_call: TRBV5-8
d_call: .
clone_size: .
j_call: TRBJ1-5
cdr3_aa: CASSLVHSNQPQHF
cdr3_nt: TGTGCCAGCAGCTTGGTACATAGCAATCAGCCCCAGCATTTT

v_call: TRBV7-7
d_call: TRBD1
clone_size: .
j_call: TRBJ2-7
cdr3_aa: CASSLTDRGEQYF
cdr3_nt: TGTGCTAGCAGCTTAACGGACAGGGGAGAGCAGTACTTC

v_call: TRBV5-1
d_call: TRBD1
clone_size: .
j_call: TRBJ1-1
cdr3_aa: CASSWGQGGGTEAFF
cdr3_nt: TGCGCCAGCAGCTGGGGACAGGGCGGGGGCACTGAAGCTTTCTTT

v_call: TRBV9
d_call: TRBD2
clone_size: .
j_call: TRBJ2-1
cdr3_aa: CASSAPSGGGVRSYNEQFF
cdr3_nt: TGTGCCAGCAGCGCCCCTAGCGGGGGGGGCGTGCGGTCCTACAATGAGCAGTTCTTC

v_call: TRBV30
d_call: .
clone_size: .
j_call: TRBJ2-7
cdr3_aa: CAWSRDHRAEYF
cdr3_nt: TGTGCCTGGAGCAGGGATCACCGGGCGGAGTACTTC

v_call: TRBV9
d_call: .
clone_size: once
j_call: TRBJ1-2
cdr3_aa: CASAPNSGGYTF
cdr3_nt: TGTGCCAGCGCGCCCAATTCAGGCGGCTACACCTTC

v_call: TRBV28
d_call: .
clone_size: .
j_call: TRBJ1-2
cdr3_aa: CASSPGLYYGYTF
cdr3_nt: TGTGCCAGCAGTCCCGGTCTATACTATGGCTACACCTTC

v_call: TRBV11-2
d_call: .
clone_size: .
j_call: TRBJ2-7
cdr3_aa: CASSLQGIYEQYF
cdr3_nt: TGTGCCAGCAGCCTACAGGGTATTTACGAGCAGTACTTC

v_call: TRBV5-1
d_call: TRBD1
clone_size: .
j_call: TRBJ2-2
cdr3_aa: CASVGTANTGELFF
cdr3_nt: TGCGCCAGCGTGGGGACAGCGAACACCGGGGAGCTGTTTTTT